Presented here are 10 T cell receptor beta chains from one specimen sequenced in a study of CD8+ T cells in alopecia areata. After isolation, RNA underwent reverse transcription to generate cDNA as the sequencing template. Profiling relied on immunoSEQ multiplex PCR, and the TCRdb table lists in-frame clones only, not all of them. The data contain roughly 200,000 clones, roughly three fifths of them seen just once; the ten biggest clones take up approximately 3.4%. Treatment in this sample: oral pan-JAK inhibitor, 5-10 mg twice daily. The source material was CD4+ T cells sorted from blood, sampled at week 4, from a patient treated with tofacitinib. The receptors come from a human donor with alopecia areata.

The chain carries TRBV2 and TRBJ1-2; perhaps TRBD1 as D (6 bases). The germline V gene encodes CDR1 SNHLY and CDR2 FYNNEI. Trimming left V 10 bases short and J 2 bases short, with 14 bases between. CDR3 size: 13 residues. The CDR3 nucleotides read TGTGCCACCGCTGAGGGGGGGAACTATGGCTACACCTTC. Protein product: CATAEGGNYGYTF.

The V and J genes are TRBV29-1 and TRBJ2-5, with D unclear. Germline V gene sequence: CDR1 SQVTM, CDR2 ANQGSEA. V lost 7 bases, J lost 1 base, and 10 bases lay in between. This CDR3 spans 12 amino acids. The CDR3, as DNA: TGCAGCGCCCGGGCCCTCCAAGAGACCCAGTACTTC. This sequence encodes CSARALQETQYF.

The V and J genes are TRBV4-2 and TRBJ1-5, with D possibly being TRBD1 (6 bases). This CDR3 spans 15 amino acids. Looked up from germline, CDR1 is LGHNA and CDR2 is YNFKEQ. V shed 1 base and J shed 6 bases, with 13 bases lying between them. This chain's CDR3 is CASSQGAGATQPQHF. CDR3 coding DNA: TGTGCCAGCAGCCAAGGGGCAGGGGCCACTCAGCCCCAGCATTTT.

This clone was found a few times. The rearrangement joins TRBV5-1 to TRBJ2-7; D is undetermined. The CDR3 spans 13 residues. Germline loops: CDR1 SGHRS, CDR2 YFSETQ. Between the trimmed V and J ends, which lost 0 bases and 5 bases, there was a span of 9 bases. CDR3 loop: CASSLVVGNEQYF. CDR3 DNA sequence: TGCGCCAGCAGCTTGGTTGTAGGGAACGAGCAGTACTTC.

The chain is built from TRBV30 and TRBJ2-1, with a weak D call TRBD2 (5 bases). The V gene's germline CDR1 is GTSNPN and CDR2 SVGIG (reference sequence). The CDR3 runs 13 residues. V lost 3 bases, J lost 10 bases, and 16 bases lay in between. The CDR3 nucleotides read TGTGCCTGGAGGGGCCCCCCGAGGGCAGAGCAGTTCTTC. This encodes CAWRGPPRAEQFF.

V gene TRBV9 combines with J gene TRBJ2-5; D is possibly TRBD2 (7 bases). V lost 0 bases to trimming and J lost 5 bases, with 20 bases between them. The germline gives CDR1 SGDLS, CDR2 YYNGEE. This CDR3 is 17 amino acids long. CDR3: CASSVALSEGGGETQYF. The DNA for the CDR3 is TGTGCCAGCAGCGTAGCCCTCTCTGAGGGGGGAGGGGAGACCCAGTACTTC.

This clone occurred once. The chain joins TRBV10-3 to TRBJ2-5; 7 bases line up with TRBD1. In germline, CDR1 is ENHRY, CDR2 SYGVKD. V shed 6 bases and J 2 bases; nucleotides not matched to a gene: 3. There are 13 residues in the CDR3. Here the CDR3 DNA reads TGTGCCATCAGCAGGGACAGACAAGAGACCCAGTACTTC. Amino acid sequence: CAISRDRQETQYF.

The V and J genes are TRBV10-3 and TRBJ1-1, with unresolved D. Per germline, CDR1 ENHRY and CDR2 SYGVKD. The CDR3 loop spans 13 amino acids. V lost 4 bases and J 6 bases, leaving 12 bases between the germline ends. The chain's CDR3 is CAISGNSYSEAFF. The CDR3 DNA reads TGTGCCATCAGTGGGAACAGTTATTCTGAAGCTTTCTTT.

The chain combines TRBV7-3 with TRBJ2-5; unclear D gene. Trimming pared 4 bases from V and 5 bases from J, leaving 5 bases between. This CDR3 is 11 amino acids long. The germline gives CDR1 SGHTA, CDR2 FQGTGA. Here the CDR3 reads CASSSRETQYF. The CDR3 DNA follows: TGTGCCAGCAGCTCCAGGGAGACCCAGTACTTC.

A few counts support this clone. The chain is built from TRBV5-4 and TRBJ2-3; TRBD2 matches at 10 bases. The CDR3 runs 16 residues. The germline CDR1 and CDR2 sequences are SGHNT and YYREEE (reference sequence). Trimming cost V 0 bases and J 4 bases; bases outside gene matches: 5. The CDR3: CASSLVGSGGPDTQYF. In nucleotides, the CDR3 is TGTGCCAGCAGCTTGGTGGGTAGCGGGGGGCCAGATACGCAGTATTTT.